The T cell receptor beta chain described here comes from a study of T cell responses to AZD1222 COVID-19 vaccine (dated by TCRdb to the early 2020s). For the wider study: AZD1222 recipients given second doses at about 4 weeks or at about 12 weeks were pooled, since spike-specific TCR depth and breadth were not found to differ between the two schedules. TCR sequencing was performed for 230 to 250 trial participants, of whom some 200 were given two doses of AZD1222 and approximately 25 were given two doses of MenACWY control vaccine. Enrollment into the trials was organized by age into subgroups of 18-55, 56-69 and 70-plus years, and those subgroups contained approximately 160, 26 and 62 TCR-sequenced participants, respectively.

The CDR3 contains 15 residues, cysteine and phenylalanine counted. Only the CDR3 region is kept as DNA, spanning 45 bases read in frame from base 1. Germline trimming: 4 bases from V, 4 bases from J; junction bases outside gene matches: 8. In the germline V gene, CDR1 corresponds to SGHTS and CDR2 to YDEGEE. The investigation overall reported the following: In the small 56-69-year group, the increase in depth fell short of significance, most likely because of low power. The vaccine-associated CD4 TCRs covered the entire spike protein, and the dominant responses fell in regions 160-218 and 743-854. Conclusions about previously exposed vaccinees were limited because only six or seven AZD1222 recipients were SARS-CoV-2 seropositive at baseline. Spike-specific TCR breadth and depth rose significantly after two AZD1222 doses compared with day 0 and with MenACWY recipients. Because no day 14 peak-response samples were available, repertoires were characterized only after the peak T cell response. Most participants were white British and females outnumbered males, and the authors suggested that clonal diversity may have been underestimated. Nearly half of unique spike-specific TCRs reportedly recognized epitopes outside regions mutated in the B.1.351 and B.1.1.7 variants.

The CDR3 regions of human TCRbeta chains were analyzed by immunosequencing. Per the authors' processing: Repertoire TCRs were checked for matches against a reference library of SARS-CoV-2-specific TCRs that had been generated using the MIRA antigen-specificity platform. Breadth meant the fraction of unique TCRs that were SARS-CoV-2-associated, whereas depth meant the fraction of total T cells that were SARS-CoV-2-associated. Each spike-specific TCR was assigned to its reactive spike region and to a CD4 or CD8 class using the MIRA data. Log10-transformed breadth and depth values were compared by one-way ANOVA with Sidak's multiple comparisons tests. Drawn from immuneACCESS, this table holds only the in-frame rearrangements with V and J called that TCRdb kept. Clones are partly lost; checked studies trace under half to an unresolved V gene and leave the rest unexplained. The D gene and trimming were derived from the DNA, and the V and J assignments and clone size from that table. Within this sample are 130,000 or so clones, with about 88% of them counted one time only. The ten largest clones add up to about 27% of the sample.

Of note for this clone: No antigen is known for it. The input lacks base qualities; no much larger clone sits a single base away.

Reading the label with the study, this specimen's time point is: baseline before first vaccination. Samples from vaccinated people were obtained from the UK trials COV001 and COV002, which included a single-blind randomized controlled phase 2/3 trial of AZD1222 (ChAdOx1 nCoV-19) in healthy adults. For TCRbeta chain sequencing, PBMC samples from trial participants were taken at day 0 and at day 28 after the second dose. The sample was peripheral blood, taken on day 0 of AZD1222 vaccination. The TCR originated in an adult in good health. The chain uses TRBV5-8 and TRBJ2-3; the junction holds 8 bases that match TRBD2. The nucleotides are TGTGCCAGCAGCACGGGGGGGCCGGGGGCAGATACGCAGTATTTT. It translates to CASSTGGPGADTQYF.